The present T cell receptor beta chain was sequenced within a study of a mutant IDH1 vaccine in newly diagnosed glioma. CDR3 size: 16 residues. CDR1 and CDR2 from the germline V gene are MNHNY and SVGAGI (reference sequence). After removal of 6 bases from V and 5 bases from J, the junction contained 4 bases not matched to a gene. The assay was immunoSEQ multiplex PCR, and TCRdb's table has in-frame clones only and misses some. The sample has 40,000 to 65,000 clones; 78% are singletons. The time point here: week 5, during vaccination. Vaccination comprised doses that each held 300 ug of mutant IDH1 20-mer peptide, plus topical imiquimod. In the case of this clone: Its matching antigen is unknown.

The sequence derives from a woman aged 40 to 55 with glioma. This chain connects TRBV6-6 to TRBJ2-2; 15 nucleotides align to TRBD2. The material sequenced was PBMCs, taken from a glioma patient whose treatment included an IDH1 peptide vaccine. The CDR3 is CASRRTSGGGTGELFF. For the CDR3, the DNA is TGTGCCAGCAGGCGGACTAGCGGGGGGGGAACCGGGGAGCTGTTTTTT.